The 20 T cell receptor beta chains given below trace back to one sample, sequenced in a study of beta chain features in type 1 diabetes. General study findings and limits: Across all four CD4+ subsets, people with type 1 diabetes showed modestly shorter TCRB CDR3s.

The isolated RNA, all of it, was reverse transcribed, so expressed TCRB transcripts were what got sequenced. The protocol was immunoSEQ multiplex PCR, while the TCRdb copy is restricted to in-frame clones and leaves out a portion. The sample has 250,000 to 350,000 clones, approximately 14% seen once. The antigens these receptors bind are not known. The sequenced sample consisted of naive CD4+ T cells from blood. Receptors were obtained from a man aged 30 to 39 with type 1 diabetes.

This clone has only a few counts. This CDR3 is also generated by other DNA sequences in the sample. The genes are TRBV9 and TRBJ2-1; D unresolved. With 0 bases removed from V and 0 bases from J, the gap between germline ends came to 7 bases. Germline V gene data show CDR1 as SGDLS and CDR2 as YYNGEE. The CDR3 contains 15 residues. CDR3 DNA sequence: TGTGCCAGCAGCGTAGCTGCGAGCTCCTACAATGAGCAGTTCTTC. The encoded protein is CASSVAASSYNEQFF.

This clone was counted only a few times. This chain joins TRBV7-2 and TRBJ2-7; D may be TRBD1 (6 bases). From germline, CDR1 is SGHTA and CDR2 FQGNSA. The V gene lost 10 bases and the J gene lost 6 bases, with 13 bases spanning the gap. The CDR3 consists of 11 residues. The CDR3 region is CATGTRTEQYF. DNA of the CDR3: TGTGCCACCGGGACAAGGACCGAGCAGTACTTC.

The V and J genes are TRBV28 and TRBJ1-5; TRBD1 might be the D (5 bases). The ends were cut back, 3 bases at V and 2 bases at J, with 14 bases in the middle. The CDR3 spans 16 residues. Germline-derived CDR1 and CDR2 are MDHEN and SYDVKM. The CDR3 is CASSFGRAVGNQPQHF. The CDR3 DNA follows: TGTGCCAGCAGTTTCGGCAGGGCGGTTGGCAATCAGCCCCAGCATTTT.

V and J are TRBV5-1 and TRBJ1-2; 8 positions agree with TRBD1. CDR3 length equals 13 residues. Trimming cost V 4 bases and J 8 bases; bases outside gene matches: 7. Germline values: CDR1 SGHRS, CDR2 YFSETQ. This CDR3 reads CASSATGGEGYTF. For the CDR3, the DNA is TGCGCCAGCAGCGCCACAGGGGGAGAAGGCTACACCTTC.

A few counts support this clone. A read error may produce the germline difference seen at one junction end. This rearrangement joins TRBV19 to TRBJ1-5; tentative D call: TRBD1 (6 bases). Germline V gene data show CDR1 as LNHDA and CDR2 as SQIVND (reference sequence). The CDR3 sequence is 15 residues long. CDR3 nucleotide sequence: TGTGCCAGTAGTATGTCCAAACAGGGCAAACAGCCCCAGCATTTT. Translation gives CASSMSKQGKQPQHF.

The chain recombines TRBV19 with TRBJ2-7, with D hard to call. Germline lookup yields CDR1 LNHDA and CDR2 SQIVND (reference sequence). V lost 4 bases to trimming and J lost 3 bases, with 19 bases between them. This CDR3 comprises 16 residues. CDR3 bases: TGTGCCAGTAGTAACGCCGGAACGGTAAGAGGCTACGAGCAGTACTTC. It is translated as CASSNAGTVRGYEQYF.

This clone has more than one count but fewer than ten. The chain carries TRBV6-6 and TRBJ2-1; D ambiguous. The CDR3 is 13 amino acids. Trimming left V 0 bases short and J 6 bases short, with 6 bases between. The germline V gene encodes CDR1 MNHNY and CDR2 SVGAGI (reference sequence). The CDR3 loop is CASSYSQLNEQFF. CDR3 in DNA: TGTGCCAGCAGTTACTCACAGCTCAATGAGCAGTTCTTC.

This sequence joins TRBV28 and TRBJ2-7; no clear D gene. The CDR3 runs to 12 residues. The V and J ends lost 6 bases and 3 bases respectively, with 9 bases between them. Germline V gene data show CDR1 as MDHEN and CDR2 as SYDVKM. CDR3 sequence reads: CASRAPNYEQYF. Written as DNA, the CDR3 is TGTGCCAGCAGGGCACCCAACTACGAGCAGTACTTC.

This clone was detected a few times. The chain links TRBV28 to TRBJ1-2; the D gene is possibly TRBD1 (5 bases). CDR1 is MDHEN and CDR2 is SYDVKM in the germline V gene. The CDR3 consists of 15 residues. Trimming cost V 5 bases and J 5 bases, with 18 bases left between them. The CDR3 spells CASSLRIRVGYGYTF. CDR3 coding DNA: TGTGCCAGCAGTCTCAGGATCAGGGTGGGATATGGCTACACCTTC.

This clone has more than one count but fewer than ten. The chain uses TRBV18 and TRBJ2-1; 7 nucleotides line up with TRBD1. Per germline, CDR1 KGHSH and CDR2 LQKENI. The CDR3 is made up of 13 amino acids. The trim removed 3 bases at V and 5 bases at J, leaving 1 base unmatched. The CDR3 region is CASSPGQHNEQFF. The CDR3 DNA reads as TGTGCCAGCTCACCGGGACAGCACAATGAGCAGTTCTTC.

The chain couples TRBV7-2 to TRBJ2-7, with D perhaps TRBD2 (6 bases). V was cut by 5 bases and J by 0 bases, with 11 bases left in between. The germline V gene encodes CDR1 SGHTA and CDR2 FQGNSA. The CDR3 is made up of 14 amino acids. This chain's CDR3 is CASSGRRASYEQYF. CDR3 nucleotide sequence: TGTGCCAGCAGCGGGAGGAGGGCCTCCTACGAGCAGTACTTC.

This clone was detected only a few times. This chain connects TRBV28 to TRBJ2-7; TRBD1 matches at 8 bases. The J segment lost 7 bases and the V segment lost 7 bases, leaving 12 bases of the junction unmatched. The CDR3 has 14 amino acids. Germline CDR1 MDHEN, CDR2 SYDVKM. The chain's CDR3 is CASNQYRGSGEQYF. CDR3 in DNA: TGTGCCAGCAACCAGTACAGGGGGTCGGGGGAGCAGTACTTC.

This clone appeared a few times. The same CDR3 can be traced to other DNA sequences in this sample. The chain uses TRBV28 and TRBJ2-7; TRBD2 matches at 7 bases. From germline, CDR1 is MDHEN and CDR2 SYDVKM. This CDR3 is 15 amino acids long. V lost 3 bases and J lost 1; bases outside the gene matches: 6. The CDR3 loop reads CASSLSASGSYEQYF. The CDR3, as DNA: TGTGCCAGCAGTTTGTCCGCTAGCGGATCCTACGAGCAGTACTTC.

This clone has more than one count but fewer than ten. The gene calls are TRBV2 and TRBJ2-5, with TRBD1 identical over 7 bases. This CDR3 region has 14 residues. V was clipped by 4 bases and J by 5 bases; unmatched bases: 7. In germline, CDR1 is SNHLY, CDR2 FYNNEI. The CDR3 nucleotides are TGTGCCAGCAGTGTTCACAGGGGCTTGGAGACCCAGTACTTC. It is translated as CASSVHRGLETQYF.

The V call is TRBV15, the J call TRBJ2-2, with a tentative D call TRBD2 (6 bases). V lost 0 bases and J 1 base, leaving 12 bases between the germline ends. CDR3 length equals 17 residues. Germline values: CDR1 LNHNV, CDR2 YYDKDF (reference sequence). Here the CDR3 DNA reads TGTGCCACCAGCAGAGATCGAGTAGCGGTGAACACCGGGGAGCTGTTTTTT. It is translated as CATSRDRVAVNTGELFF.

Worth noting for this clone: Within the sample, other DNA sequences also encode this same CDR3. This rearrangement joins TRBV29-1 to TRBJ2-5, with 9 positions matching TRBD2. The CDR3 loop spans 14 amino acids. CDR1 is SQVTM, CDR2 ANQGSEA, per germline. Trimming took 5 bases from V and 1 from J; bases not matched to a gene: 5. CDR3 DNA: TGCAGCGTTTCCGGGACTAGCCGCCAAGAGACCCAGTACTTC. This encodes CSVSGTSRQETQYF.

This clone was counted between two and nine times. The rearrangement uses TRBV6-5 and TRBJ2-5; 8 nucleotides align to TRBD1. The V segment lost 4 bases and the J segment 5 bases; nucleotides outside the gene matches: 6. The germline V gene has CDR1 MNHEY and CDR2 SVGAGI. The CDR3 has 14 residues. The CDR3 here is CASSSWTGTETQYF. CDR3 coding DNA: TGTGCCAGCAGTTCATGGACAGGGACGGAGACCCAGTACTTC.

V and J are TRBV18 and TRBJ2-1; 13 positions agree with TRBD2. Germline CDR1 reads KGHSH; CDR2 reads LQKENI. The CDR3 consists of 15 residues. Losses at the gene ends were 6 bases for V and 5 bases for J; bases not matched to a gene: 4. CDR3 DNA: TGTGCCAGCTCCCCTGGGACTAGCGGGGACAATGAGCAGTTCTTC. Translating gives CASSPGTSGDNEQFF. Full variable domain (rest looked up from reference TRBV18 and TRBJ2-1): NAGVMQNPRHLVRRRGQEARLRCSPMKGHSHVYWYRQLPEEGLKFMVYLQKENIIDESGMPKERFSAEFPKEGPSILRIQQVVRGDSAAYFCASSPGTSGDNEQFFGPGTRLTVL.

This clone appeared a few times. This chain joins TRBV19 and TRBJ2-2, with 11 bases identical to TRBD2. With V trimmed by 4 bases and J by 4 bases, 2 bases remained unmatched. The CDR3 runs to 15 residues. Germline V gene data show CDR1 as LNHDA and CDR2 as SQIVND (reference sequence). CDR3 DNA: TGTGCCAGTAGTAACCTAGCGGGAGGCACCGGGGAGCTGTTTTTT. Translation gives CASSNLAGGTGELFF. The full variable domain, rest sourced from reference TRBV19 and TRBJ2-2, is DGGITQSPKYLFRKEGQNVTLSCEQNLNHDAMYWYRQDPGQGLRLIYYSQIVNDFQKGDIAEGYSVSREKKESFPLTVTSAQKNPTAFYLCASSNLAGGTGELFFGEGSRLTVL.

This clone was observed a few times. The chain carries TRBV9 and TRBJ2-1; no firm D call. CDR3 length equals 13 residues. CDR1 and CDR2 (germline): SGDLS, YYNGEE. V shed 0 bases and J shed 10 bases, with 11 bases lying between them. The CDR3 sequence: CASSVGVGREQFF. For the CDR3, the DNA is TGTGCCAGCAGCGTAGGAGTGGGCCGGGAGCAGTTCTTC.